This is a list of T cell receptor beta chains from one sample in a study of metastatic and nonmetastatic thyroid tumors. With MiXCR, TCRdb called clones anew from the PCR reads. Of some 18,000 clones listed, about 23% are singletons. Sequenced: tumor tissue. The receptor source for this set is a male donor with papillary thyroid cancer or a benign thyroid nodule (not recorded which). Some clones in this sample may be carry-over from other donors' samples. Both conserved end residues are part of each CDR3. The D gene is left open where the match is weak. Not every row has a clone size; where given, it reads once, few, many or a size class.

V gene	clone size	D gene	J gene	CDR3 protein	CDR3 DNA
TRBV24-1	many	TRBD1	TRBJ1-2	CATSDSTDRGPGYTF	TGTGCCACCAGTGATTCGACTGACAGGGGGCCTGGCTACACCTTC
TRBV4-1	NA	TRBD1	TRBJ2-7	CASSPLGQGGEQYF	TGCGCCAGCAGCCCGCTCGGACAGGGCGGCGAGCAGTACTTC
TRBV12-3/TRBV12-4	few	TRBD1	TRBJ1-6	CASTADRGYSPLHF	TGTGCCAGCACTGCGGACAGGGGCTATTCACCCCTCCACTTT
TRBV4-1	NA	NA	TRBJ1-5	CASSQDQGTQPQHF	TGCGCCAGCAGCCAAGATCAGGGAACTCAGCCCCAGCATTTT
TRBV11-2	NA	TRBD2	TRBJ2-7	CASSLGLADIREQYF	TGTGCCAGCAGCTTAGGCCTAGCGGATATAAGGGAGCAGTACTTC
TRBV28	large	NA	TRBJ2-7	CASRSASGTKGYEQYF	TGTGCCAGCAGATCAGCCAGTGGAACTAAAGGTTACGAGCAGTACTTC
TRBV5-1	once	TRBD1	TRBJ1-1	CASSLGWGTGVYAEAFF	TGCGCCAGCAGCTTGGGGTGGGGGACAGGGGTTTACGCTGAAGCTTTCTTT
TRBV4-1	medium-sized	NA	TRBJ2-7	CASSRQGRGEQYF	TGCGCCAGCAGCCGACAGGGGAGGGGCGAGCAGTACTTC
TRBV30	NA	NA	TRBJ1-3	CACSNELVSTIYF	TGTGCCTGTAGCAACGAGTTGGTAAGCACCATATATTTT
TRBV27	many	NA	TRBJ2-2	CASRNGVGGIGELFF	TGTGCCAGCAGGAACGGGGTGGGAGGAATCGGGGAGCTGTTTTTT
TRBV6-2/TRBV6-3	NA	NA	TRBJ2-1	CASGKWGKGEQFF	TGTGCCAGCGGGAAATGGGGTAAGGGGGAGCAGTTCTTC
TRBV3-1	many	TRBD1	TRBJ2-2	CASRSTGGRGELFF	TGTGCCAGCAGGAGCACAGGGGGAAGGGGGGAGCTGTTTTTT
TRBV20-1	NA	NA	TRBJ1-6	CSACQVLGTPLHF	TGCAGTGCCTGTCAAGTGCTCGGGACACCACTCCACTTT
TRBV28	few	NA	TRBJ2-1	CASSIMDEQFF	TGTGCCAGCAGTATCATGGATGAGCAGTTCTTC
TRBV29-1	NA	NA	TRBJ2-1	CSVEDWQNNAQVF	TGCAGCGTTGAAGATTGGCAGAACAATGCGCAGGTCTTC
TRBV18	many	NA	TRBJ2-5	CASSPPGGWETQYF	TGTGCCAGCTCACCACCCGGGGGCTGGGAGACCCAGTACTTC
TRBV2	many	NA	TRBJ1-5	CASSEVGRSNQPQHF	TGTGCCAGCAGTGAAGTGGGGCGGAGCAATCAGCCCCAGCATTTT
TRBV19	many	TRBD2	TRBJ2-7	CASRTASGSSYEQYF	TGTGCCAGTAGAACTGCTAGCGGGAGCTCCTACGAGCAGTACTTC
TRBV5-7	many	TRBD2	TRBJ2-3	CASSWGLAGVHFGDTQYF	TGTGCCAGCAGCTGGGGACTAGCGGGAGTTCATTTTGGAGATACGCAGTATTTT
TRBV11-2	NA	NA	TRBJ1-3	CATSLDRGGTGNTIYF	TGTGCCACCAGCTTAGATCGCGGTGGCACTGGAAACACCATATACTTT
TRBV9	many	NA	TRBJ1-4	CASSVSGGKEKLFF	TGTGCCAGCAGCGTTTCCGGGGGGAAGGAAAAACTGTTTTTT
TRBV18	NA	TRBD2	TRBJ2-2	CASSPKSGGSTGELFF	TGTGCCAGCTCACCAAAGAGCGGGGGATCCACCGGGGAGCTGTTTTTT
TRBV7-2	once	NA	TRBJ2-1	CASSLLVGHGKFF	TGTGCCAGCAGTTTATTAGTAGGTCATGGCAAGTTCTTC
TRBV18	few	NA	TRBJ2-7	CASSPPSSYEQYF	TGTGCCAGCTCACCACCTAGCTCCTACGAGCAGTACTTC
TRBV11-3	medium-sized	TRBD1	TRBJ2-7	CASSLRQGSYEQYF	TGTGCCAGCAGCTTACGACAGGGATCCTACGAGCAGTACTTC
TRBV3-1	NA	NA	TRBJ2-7	CASSHSTETSYEQYF	TGTGCCAGCAGCCATTCCACAGAGACTTCCTACGAGCAGTACTTC
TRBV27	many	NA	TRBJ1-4	CASSSRTAFNEKLFF	TGTGCCAGCAGTTCTCGGACAGCCTTTAATGAAAAACTGTTTTTT
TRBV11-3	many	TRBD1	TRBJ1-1	CASKAREGALPEAFF	TGTGCCAGCAAGGCCAGAGAGGGGGCCTTACCTGAAGCTTTCTTT
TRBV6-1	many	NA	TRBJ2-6	CASRVGGANVLTF	TGTGCCAGCAGGGTGGGTGGGGCCAACGTCCTGACTTTC
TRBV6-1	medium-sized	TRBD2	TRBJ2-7	CASSEEGLASYEQYF	TGTGCCAGCAGTGAAGAGGGACTAGCTTCCTACGAGCAGTACTTC
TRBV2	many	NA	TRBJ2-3	CASTKEQGTRRTDTQYF	TGTGCCAGCACCAAAGAACAGGGTACAAGGCGCACAGATACGCAGTATTTT